The clone carrying this T cell receptor (beta chain) was counted between two and nine times. What it recognizes is unknown. TCRdb fed the reads into MiXCR, producing one record per CDR3 protein. The table has some 200,000 distinct CDR3 sequences, approximately 20% seen once; the top ten hold around 2.7%. V was pared by 0 bases and J by 6 bases, with 20 bases between. CDR3 length equals 18 residues. CDR1 LGHNA and CDR2 YSLEER come from the germline V gene. This specimen belongs to a study of T cell repertoires in cytomegalovirus infection. Study results and caveats: Ex vivo responses were dominated by HLA-C-restricted CMV-specific TCR beta clonotypes.

Sequencing input: PBMCs. V and J are TRBV4-3 and TRBJ1-4; D might be TRBD1 (5 bases). This receptor was obtained from a human donor in good health (CMV status not recorded). Some clones in this sample may be carry-over from other donors' samples. In DNA, the CDR3 is TGCGCCAGCAGCCAAGAGAGGGGAACCGGGCCCCGGGATGAAAAACTGTTTTTT. Translation gives CASSQERGTGPRDEKLFF.